The 14 T cell receptor beta chains listed next were all sequenced from one sample in a study of tissue T cells after allogeneic stem cell transplantation. Libraries were prepared by immunoSEQ multiplex PCR; TCRdb keeps only in-frame clonotypes and omits some of them. The table has 48,000 or so clones, less than 75% seen once; the top ten hold 0.7%. Source material: sorted cells pooled from one or two spleens. Receptors originate from a pool of C57BL/6 mice in good health.

With respect to this clone: Gene names denote mouse genes. Coverage ceases 1 residue before the CDR3 finishes, and the germline J gene fills in the end. V and J are TRBV13-2 and TRBJ2-3; 8 bases are shared with TRBD2. Germline V gene data show CDR1 as NNHNN and CDR2 as SYGAGS (reference sequence). With V trimmed by 0 bases and J by 6 bases, 9 bases remained unmatched. The CDR3 is 16 amino acids. The CDR3 bases that were read are TGTGCCAGCGGTGATGCACTGGGGGCGGAAGGGGAAACGCTGTAT. Its translation: CASGDALGAEGETLY. The entire CDR3 is CASGDALGAEGETLYF.

As concerns this clone: Gene names follow the mouse nomenclature. The CDR3 bases that were read are TGTGCAAGCAGCTTCCCAGGGGAAGTCTTC. It yields the protein CASSFPGEVF. The CDR3 in its entirety is CASSFPGEVFF. The chain has TRBV16 and TRBJ1-1; tentatively, D is TRBD1 (5 bases). The read ends 1 residue shy of where the CDR3 ends; the end is completed using the germline J gene. Germline values: CDR1 SGHSA, CDR2 FRNQAP. Trimming cost V 3 bases and J 8 bases, with 7 bases left between them. This CDR3 is built from 11 residues.

On this clone itself: The germline and genes are mouse ones. The read halts 1 residue ahead of the CDR3 end, with the missing end drawn from the germline J gene. The V call is TRBV2, the J call TRBJ2-4, with 7 bases matching TRBD2. Germline V gene data show CDR1 as LGHNA and CDR2 as YSYQKL. J lost 7 bases, V lost 0 bases, and 1 base had no gene match. The CDR3 has 13 residues. CDR3 bases read: TGTGCCAGCAGCCAAGAGGGGGGGGACACCTTGTAC. Its translation is CASSQEGGDTLY. The full-length CDR3 reads as CASSQEGGDTLYF. Variable domain in full (rest from reference TRBV2 and TRBJ2-4): DPKIIQKPKYLVAVTGSEKILICEQYLGHNAMYWYRQSAKKPLEFMFSYSYQKLMDNQTASSRFQPQSSKKNHLDLQITALKPDDSATYFCASSQEGGDTLYFGAGTRLSVL.

This clone came up a few times. All gene names here are mouse names. Sequencing ends 1 residue short of the CDR3 end; the germline J gene provides the rest. Other DNA sequences in this specimen translate into the identical CDR3. The V and J genes are TRBV19 and TRBJ2-7, with no clear D. The CDR3 extends over 12 amino acids. Germline CDR1 reads FNHDT; CDR2 reads SITEND (reference sequence). Deletions cut 0 bases from V and 4 bases from J, with 5 bases between. The chain's CDR3 is CASSIGTYEQYF. CDR3 DNA, as far as it was read: TGTGCCAGCAGTATAGGCACATATGAACAGTAC.

Concerning this clone: These gene names are mouse names. With the read ending 1 residue before the CDR3 end, the germline J gene is used to fill in that end. The chain joins TRBV31 to TRBJ1-4, with D possibly being TRBD1 (5 bases). The germline V gene has CDR1 GKSSPN and CDR2 SITVG. The CDR3 extends over 14 amino acids. V shed 0 bases and J shed 3 bases, with 8 bases lying between them. The CDR3 region is CAWSLGTANERLFF. The sequenced CDR3 bases are TGTGCCTGGAGTCTGGGGACTGCCAACGAAAGATTATTT.

As for this clone: Any gene name here is a mouse gene name. The read falls 1 residue short of the CDR3 end, and the missing part is taken from the germline J gene. The chain combines TRBV31 with TRBJ2-1; TRBD2 matches 7 bases. The germline CDR1 and CDR2 sequences are GKSSPN and SITVG. The trim removed 0 bases at V and 3 bases at J, leaving 5 bases unmatched. The CDR3 totals 15 residues. CDR3 DNA (partial): TGTGCCTGGAGTCTAGATTGGGGGGTCTATGCTGAGCAGTTC. Residues: CAWSLDWGVYAEQF. The full CDR3 protein reads CAWSLDWGVYAEQFF.

As concerns this clone: Any gene name here is a mouse gene name. From the germline J gene comes the end of the CDR3, since the read stops 1 residue before it. Different DNA sequences within this sample yield the same CDR3. The rearrangement links TRBV20 to TRBJ2-1, with a possible D match to TRBD2 (6 bases). V dropped 1 base and J dropped 4 bases, with 8 bases sitting between them. The CDR3 consists of 13 residues. Germline CDR1 GFQATS, CDR2 STVNSAI. CDR3 DNA (partial): TGTGGTGCTAGGGGTGGGGGTTATGCTGAGCAGTTC. Its protein product is CGARGGGYAEQF. The complete CDR3 protein is CGARGGGYAEQFF.

In the case of this clone: Gene names and germline refer to mouse. Read sequence stops 1 residue before the CDR3 end, and the germline J gene provides the missing end. The rearrangement links TRBV26 to TRBJ2-3; D might be TRBD1 or TRBD2, each matching 8 bases. Germline-derived CDR1 and CDR2 are KGHPV and FQNQEV (reference sequence). V was clipped by 4 bases and J by 3 bases, with 17 bases between them. This CDR3 is 16 amino acids long. CDR3 region: CASSPNRGGGAETLYF. The sequenced CDR3 bases are TGTGCCAGCAGTCCGAACAGGGGGGGCGGGGCAGAAACGCTGTAT.

In the case of this clone: Gene names are the mouse ones. The read terminates 1 residue ahead of where the CDR3 ends, so the germline J gene completes it. The chain is built from TRBV12-2 and TRBJ1-6, with D possibly TRBD1 on 6 matching bases. TRBJ1-6 is sorted into the ORF group, with uncertain function. The CDR3 length is 15 residues. The V gene lost 4 bases and the J gene lost 0 bases, with 9 bases spanning the gap. The germline CDR1 and CDR2 sequences are SGHLS and HYDKME. The CDR3 spells CASSRQVSYNSPLYF. The DNA read from the CDR3 is TGTGCCAGCTCCCGACAGGTTTCCTATAATTCGCCCCTCTAC.

As to this clone: Gene and germline names: mouse. The read comes to an end 1 residue before the CDR3 does, leaving the germline J gene to fill in the end. The rearrangement uses TRBV29 and TRBJ1-6; no clear D gene. TRBJ1-6 is flagged as an ORF with uncertain function. The ends were cut back, 2 bases at V and 0 bases at J, with 5 bases in the middle. CDR3 length: 15 amino acids. CDR1 MSHET and CDR2 SYDVDS come from the germline V gene. This CDR3 is CASSLTGSYNSPLYF. The sequenced CDR3 bases are TGTGCTAGCAGTTTAACGGGTTCCTATAATTCGCCCCTCTAC.

About this clone itself: Any gene name here is a mouse gene name. The sequenced fragment ends 1 residue before the CDR3 boundary, so the rest is inferred from the germline J gene. J is TRBJ1-2 and V is TRBV24, with 11 bases that match TRBD1. CDR1 is KGHTA and CDR2 is FRNEEI in the germline V gene. The CDR3 runs 15 residues. V dropped 2 bases and J dropped 4; count of bases not matched to a gene: 3. Partial CDR3 DNA: TGTGCCAGCAGTCTGACCGGGACAGGGGGCTCCGACTACACC. Amino acid sequence: CASSLTGTGGSDYT. The full CDR3 protein reads CASSLTGTGGSDYTF.

To note about this clone: The genes are named according to mouse. The DNA ends 1 residue before the CDR3 does, and the rest of the CDR3 is filled in from the germline J gene. The genes are TRBV4 and TRBJ1-6; unclear D gene. TRBJ1-6 is filed as an ORF, its function uncertain. The germline CDR1 and CDR2 sequences are LGHDT and YNNKQL (reference sequence). CDR3 length: 15 amino acids. V was shortened by 6 bases and J by 0 bases, with 9 bases between the two germline ends. The CDR3 DNA, read in part, is TGTGCCAGCAGTCACGGCACTTCCTATAATTCGCCCCTCTAC. Its translation is CASSHGTSYNSPLY. The full CDR3 is CASSHGTSYNSPLYF.

The count of this clone is one. Gene names are the mouse ones. The read terminates 1 residue before the CDR3 end, so the remaining end is supplied by the germline J gene. This chain joins TRBV13-1 and TRBJ2-2; D could derive from TRBD1 or TRBD2 (5 bases each). Germline V gene sequence: CDR1 NSHNY, CDR2 SYGAGN. V dropped 2 bases and J dropped 0 bases, with 8 bases sitting between them. This CDR3 spans 15 amino acids. CDR3 DNA (partial): TGTGCCAGCAGTGAGGGACCGACAAACACCGGGCAGCTCTAC. Residues: CASSEGPTNTGQLY. The entire CDR3 protein reads CASSEGPTNTGQLYF.

With respect to this clone: Germline and genes: mouse. The read ends 1 residue before the CDR3 terminus; that terminus is restored from the germline J gene. The chain uses TRBV19 and TRBJ1-6; TRBD1 might be the D (5 bases). TRBJ1-6 is reported as an ORF; its role is uncertain. V was pared by 3 bases and J by 6 bases, with 7 bases between. This CDR3 has 13 residues. Germline CDR1 and CDR2: FNHDT and SITEND (reference sequence). Partial CDR3 DNA: TGTGCCAGCAGTAACAGGATTAATTCGCCCCTCTAC. Translating it yields CASSNRINSPLY. The entire CDR3 sequence reads CASSNRINSPLYF.